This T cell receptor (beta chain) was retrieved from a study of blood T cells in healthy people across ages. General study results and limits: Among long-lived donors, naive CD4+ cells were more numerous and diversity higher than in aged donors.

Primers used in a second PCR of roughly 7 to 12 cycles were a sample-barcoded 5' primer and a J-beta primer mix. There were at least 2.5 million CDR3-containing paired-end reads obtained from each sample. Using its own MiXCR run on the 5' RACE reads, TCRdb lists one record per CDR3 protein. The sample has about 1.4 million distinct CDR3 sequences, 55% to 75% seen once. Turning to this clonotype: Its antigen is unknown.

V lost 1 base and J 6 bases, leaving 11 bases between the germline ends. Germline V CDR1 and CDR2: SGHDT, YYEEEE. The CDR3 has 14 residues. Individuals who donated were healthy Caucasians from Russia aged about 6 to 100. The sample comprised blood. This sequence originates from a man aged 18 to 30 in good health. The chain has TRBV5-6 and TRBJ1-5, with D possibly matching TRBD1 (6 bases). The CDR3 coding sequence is TGTGCCAGCAGCTTGATGGGGGGCAGTCAGCCCCAGCATTTT. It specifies CASSLMGGSQPQHF. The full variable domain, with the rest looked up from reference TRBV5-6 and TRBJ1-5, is DAGVTQSPTHLIKTRGQQVTLRCSPKSGHDTVSWYQQALGQGPQFIFQYYEEEERQRGNFPDRFSGHQFPNYSSELNVNALLLGDSALYLCASSLMGGSQPQHFGDGTRLSIL.